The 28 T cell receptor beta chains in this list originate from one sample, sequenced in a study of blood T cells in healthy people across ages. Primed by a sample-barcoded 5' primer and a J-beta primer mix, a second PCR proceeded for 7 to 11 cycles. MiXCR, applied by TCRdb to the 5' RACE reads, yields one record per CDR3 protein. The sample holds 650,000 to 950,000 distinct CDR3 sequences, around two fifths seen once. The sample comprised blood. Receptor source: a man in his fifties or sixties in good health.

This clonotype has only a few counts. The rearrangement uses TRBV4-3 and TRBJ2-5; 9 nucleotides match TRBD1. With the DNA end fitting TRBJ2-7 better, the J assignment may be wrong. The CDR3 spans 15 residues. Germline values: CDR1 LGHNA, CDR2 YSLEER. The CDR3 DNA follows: TGCGCCAGCAGCCAGGGACGGACAGGGGACTACGAGCAGTACTTC. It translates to CASSQGRTGDYEQYF.

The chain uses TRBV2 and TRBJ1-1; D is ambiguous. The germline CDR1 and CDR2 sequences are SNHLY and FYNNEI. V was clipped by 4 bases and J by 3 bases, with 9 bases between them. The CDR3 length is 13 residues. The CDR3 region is CASSVRADTEAFF. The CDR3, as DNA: TGTGCCAGCAGTGTTAGGGCGGACACTGAAGCTTTCTTT.

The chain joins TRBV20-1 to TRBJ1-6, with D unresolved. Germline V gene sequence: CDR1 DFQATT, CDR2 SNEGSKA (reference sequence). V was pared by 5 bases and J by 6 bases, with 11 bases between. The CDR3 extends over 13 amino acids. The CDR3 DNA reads TGCAGTGCTTGCGGACGGGTTAATTCACCCCTCCACTTT. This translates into CSACGRVNSPLHF.

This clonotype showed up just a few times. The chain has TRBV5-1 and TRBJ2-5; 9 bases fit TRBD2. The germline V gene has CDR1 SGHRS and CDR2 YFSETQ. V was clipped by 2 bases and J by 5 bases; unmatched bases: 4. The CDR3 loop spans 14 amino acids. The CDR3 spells CASSLGLAMETQYF. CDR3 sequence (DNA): TGCGCCAGCAGCTTAGGACTAGCGATGGAGACCCAGTACTTC.

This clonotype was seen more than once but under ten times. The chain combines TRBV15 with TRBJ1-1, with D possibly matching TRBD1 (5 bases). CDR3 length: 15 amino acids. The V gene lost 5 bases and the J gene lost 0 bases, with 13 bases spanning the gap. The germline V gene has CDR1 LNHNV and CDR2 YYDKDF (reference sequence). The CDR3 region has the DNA TGTGCCACCAGCGGACGCCGGGGGGTGAACACTGAAGCTTTCTTT. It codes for CATSGRRGVNTEAFF.

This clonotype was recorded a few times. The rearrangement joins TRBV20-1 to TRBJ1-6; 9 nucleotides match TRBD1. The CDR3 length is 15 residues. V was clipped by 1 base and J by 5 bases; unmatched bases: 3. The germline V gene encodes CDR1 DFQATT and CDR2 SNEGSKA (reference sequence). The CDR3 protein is CSARARTGDNSPLHF. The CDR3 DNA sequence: TGCAGTGCTAGAGCGAGGACAGGGGATAATTCACCCCTCCACTTT.

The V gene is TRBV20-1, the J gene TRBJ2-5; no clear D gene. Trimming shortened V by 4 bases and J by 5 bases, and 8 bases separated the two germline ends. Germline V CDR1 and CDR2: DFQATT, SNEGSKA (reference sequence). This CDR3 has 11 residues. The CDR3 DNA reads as TGCAGTGCTATACTTGCGGAGACCCAGTACTTC. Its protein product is CSAILAETQYF.

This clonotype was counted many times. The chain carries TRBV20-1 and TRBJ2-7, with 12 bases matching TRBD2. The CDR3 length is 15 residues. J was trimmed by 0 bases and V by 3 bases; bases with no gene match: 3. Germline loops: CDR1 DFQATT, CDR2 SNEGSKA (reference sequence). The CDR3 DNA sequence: TGCAGTGCTAGCCCGACTAGCGGGGGCTCCTACGAGCAGTACTTC. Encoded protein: CSASPTSGGSYEQYF.

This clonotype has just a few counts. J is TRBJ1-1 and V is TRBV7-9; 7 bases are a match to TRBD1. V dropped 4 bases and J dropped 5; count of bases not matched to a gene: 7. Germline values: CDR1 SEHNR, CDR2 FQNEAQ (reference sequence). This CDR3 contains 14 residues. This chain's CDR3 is CASSSRTGGTEAFF. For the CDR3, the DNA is TGTGCCAGCAGCTCTCGGACAGGCGGGACTGAAGCTTTCTTT.

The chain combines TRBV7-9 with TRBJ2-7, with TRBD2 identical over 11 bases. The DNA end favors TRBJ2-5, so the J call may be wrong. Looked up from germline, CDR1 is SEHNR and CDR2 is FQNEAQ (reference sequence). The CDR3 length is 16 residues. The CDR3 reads CASSSGAGTSGETQYF. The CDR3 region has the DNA TGTGCCAGCAGCTCAGGGGCCGGGACTAGCGGAGAGACCCAGTACTTC.

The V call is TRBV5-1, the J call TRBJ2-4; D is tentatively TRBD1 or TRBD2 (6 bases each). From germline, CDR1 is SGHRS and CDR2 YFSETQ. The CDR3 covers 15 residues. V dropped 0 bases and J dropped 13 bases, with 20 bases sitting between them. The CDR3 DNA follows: TGCGCCAGCAGCTTGGGACTAGTGGGGGCGCAGGAGCAGTACTTC. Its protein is CASSLGLVGAQEQYF.

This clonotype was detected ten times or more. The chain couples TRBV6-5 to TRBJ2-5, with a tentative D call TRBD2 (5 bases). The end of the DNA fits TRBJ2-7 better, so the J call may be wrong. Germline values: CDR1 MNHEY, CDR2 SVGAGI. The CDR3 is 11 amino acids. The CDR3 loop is CASSYRGEQYF. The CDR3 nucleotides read TGTGCCAGCAGTTACCGGGGCGAGCAGTACTTC.

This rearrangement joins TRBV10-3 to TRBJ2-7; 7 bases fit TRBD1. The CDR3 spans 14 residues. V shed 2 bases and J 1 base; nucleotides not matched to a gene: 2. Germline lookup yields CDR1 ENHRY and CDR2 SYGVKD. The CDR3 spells CAISETGVSYEQYF. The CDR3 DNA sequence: TGTGCCATCAGTGAGACAGGGGTATCCTACGAGCAGTACTTC.

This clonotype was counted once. This CDR3 is CASSPYLGWGQYF. CDR3 DNA: TGTGCCAGCAGCCCCTATCTCGGTTGGGGGCAGTACTTC. V is TRBV7-9 and J is TRBJ2-7; D ambiguous. The CDR3 is 13 residues long. V was trimmed by 5 bases and J by 9 bases, leaving 17 bases between them. The germline gives CDR1 SEHNR, CDR2 FQNEAQ (reference sequence).

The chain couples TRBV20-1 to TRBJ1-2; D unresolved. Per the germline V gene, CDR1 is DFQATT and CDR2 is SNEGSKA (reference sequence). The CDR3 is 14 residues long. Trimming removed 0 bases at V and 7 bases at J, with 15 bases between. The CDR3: CSARDHEGKGGYTF. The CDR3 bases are TGCAGTGCTAGAGATCACGAGGGTAAAGGTGGCTACACCTTC.

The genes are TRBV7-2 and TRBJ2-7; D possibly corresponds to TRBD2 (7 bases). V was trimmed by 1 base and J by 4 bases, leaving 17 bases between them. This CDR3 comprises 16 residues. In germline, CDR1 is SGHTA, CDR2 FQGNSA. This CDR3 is CASSLERGGDGYEQYF. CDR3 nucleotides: TGTGCCAGCAGCTTAGAGAGGGGGGGAGATGGATACGAGCAGTACTTC.

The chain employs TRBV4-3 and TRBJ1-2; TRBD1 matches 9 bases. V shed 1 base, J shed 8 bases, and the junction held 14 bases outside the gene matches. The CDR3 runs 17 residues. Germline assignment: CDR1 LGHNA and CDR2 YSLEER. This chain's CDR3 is CASSQVQGTGKFKGYTF. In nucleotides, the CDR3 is TGCGCCAGCAGCCAAGTTCAAGGGACAGGGAAATTTAAGGGCTACACCTTC.

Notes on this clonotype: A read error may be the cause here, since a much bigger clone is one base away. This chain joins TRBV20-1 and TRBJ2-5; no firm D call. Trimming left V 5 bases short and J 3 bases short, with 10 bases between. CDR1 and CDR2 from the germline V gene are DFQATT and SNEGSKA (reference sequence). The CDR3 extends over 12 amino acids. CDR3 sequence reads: CSAASDKETQYF. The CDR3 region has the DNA TGCAGTGCTGCGTCGGATAAAGAGACCCAGTACTTC.

Here the CDR3 DNA reads TGTGCCAGCAGCCAAACTAGCCCGTCCTACAATGAGCAGTTCTTC. It codes for CASSQTSPSYNEQFF. This chain joins TRBV7-9 and TRBJ2-1, with a possible D match to TRBD2 (6 bases). The length of the CDR3 is 15 residues. Looked up from germline, CDR1 is SEHNR and CDR2 is FQNEAQ (reference sequence). Trimming shortened V by 5 bases and J by 1 base, and 12 bases separated the two germline ends.

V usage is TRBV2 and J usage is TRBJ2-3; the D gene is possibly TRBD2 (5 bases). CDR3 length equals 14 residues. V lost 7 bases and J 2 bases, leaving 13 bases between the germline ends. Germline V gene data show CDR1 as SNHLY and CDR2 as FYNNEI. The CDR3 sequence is CASTQAETTDTQYF. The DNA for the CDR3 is TGTGCCAGCACTCAAGCGGAGACCACAGATACGCAGTATTTT.

CDR3 DNA: TGTGCCAGCAGCTTAGCAGGGTTCGAGACCCAGTACTTC. It codes for CASSLAGFETQYF. This rearrangement joins TRBV11-2 to TRBJ2-7; D might be TRBD1 (5 bases). The assigned J gene may be wrong: the sequence end matches TRBJ2-5 better. The germline V gene encodes CDR1 SGHAT and CDR2 FQNNGV. CDR3 length: 13 amino acids.

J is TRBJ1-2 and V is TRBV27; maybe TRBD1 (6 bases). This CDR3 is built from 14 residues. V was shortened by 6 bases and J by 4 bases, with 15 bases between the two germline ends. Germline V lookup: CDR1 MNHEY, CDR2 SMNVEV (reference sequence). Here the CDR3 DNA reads TGTGCCAGCAGCAGGACAGCCTTTGGCTATGGCTACACCTTC. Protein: CASSRTAFGYGYTF.

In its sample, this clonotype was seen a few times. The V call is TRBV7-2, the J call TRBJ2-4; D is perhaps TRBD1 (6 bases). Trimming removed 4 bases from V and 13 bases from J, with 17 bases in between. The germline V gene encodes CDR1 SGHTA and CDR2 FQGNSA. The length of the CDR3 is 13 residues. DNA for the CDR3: TGTGCCAGCAGCTCACAGGGTGTGTTAGGGCAGTACTTC. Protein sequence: CASSSQGVLGQYF.

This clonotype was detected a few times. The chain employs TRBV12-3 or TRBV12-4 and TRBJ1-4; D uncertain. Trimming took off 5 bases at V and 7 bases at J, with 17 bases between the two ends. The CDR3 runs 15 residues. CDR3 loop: CASSAAGWRGEKLFF. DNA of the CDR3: TGTGCCAGCAGTGCCGCGGGATGGCGAGGTGAAAAACTGTTTTTT.

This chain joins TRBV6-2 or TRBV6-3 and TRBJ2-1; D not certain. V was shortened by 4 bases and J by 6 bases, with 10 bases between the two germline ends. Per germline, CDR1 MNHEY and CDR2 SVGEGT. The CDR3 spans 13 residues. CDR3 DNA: TGTGCCAGCAGTTGGCGGTCGGTCAATGAGCAGTTCTTC. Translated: CASSWRSVNEQFF.

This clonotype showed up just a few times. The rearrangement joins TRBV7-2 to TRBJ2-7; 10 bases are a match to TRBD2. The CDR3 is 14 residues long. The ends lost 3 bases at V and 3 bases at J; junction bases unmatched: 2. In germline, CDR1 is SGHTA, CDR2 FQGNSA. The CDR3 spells CASSFRTSGYEQYF. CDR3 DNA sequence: TGTGCCAGCAGCTTCAGGACTAGCGGCTACGAGCAGTACTTC.

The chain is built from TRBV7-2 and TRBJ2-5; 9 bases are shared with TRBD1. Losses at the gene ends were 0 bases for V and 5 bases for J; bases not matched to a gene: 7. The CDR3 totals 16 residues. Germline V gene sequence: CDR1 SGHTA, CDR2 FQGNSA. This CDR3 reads CASSLAGQGVTETQYF. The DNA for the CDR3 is TGTGCCAGCAGCTTAGCGGGACAGGGTGTAACGGAGACCCAGTACTTC.

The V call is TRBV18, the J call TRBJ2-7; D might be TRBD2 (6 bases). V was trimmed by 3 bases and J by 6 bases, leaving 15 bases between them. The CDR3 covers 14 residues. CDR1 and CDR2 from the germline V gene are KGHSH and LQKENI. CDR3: CASSPQGFSGEQYF. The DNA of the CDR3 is TGTGCCAGCTCACCCCAAGGTTTTAGCGGCGAGCAGTACTTC.